This T cell receptor (beta chain) was documented in a study of blood T cell repertoires in COVID-19. Study overall: Spain, Italy and the United States supplied samples that represented acute and convalescent COVID-19.

Per the original data handling: Reference gene primers were amplified, and this amplification served to estimate nucleated cell counts. Produced via immunoSEQ multiplex PCR; TCRdb's table is partial and in-frame only. V, J and clone size reflect that table, while D and trimming were determined from the DNA. The table has roughly 41,000 clones, around nine tenths seen once. The V end lost 5 bases, the J end lost 4 bases, and 12 bases lay between the germline ends. CDR3 length equals 13 residues. Germline CDR1 MNHEY, CDR2 SVGAGI. The origin of this receptor is a man in his 60s with active COVID-19. V usage is TRBV6-5 and J usage is TRBJ2-7; D is possibly TRBD1 (6 bases). Material for sequencing was peripheral blood. CDR3 nucleotide sequence: TGTGCCAGCAGTCTGGACAGTGGGTACGAGCAGTACTTC. Translation: CASSLDSGYEQYF.